These T cell receptor beta chains were read from a single sample in a study of blood T cell repertoires in COVID-19. Data came from immunoSEQ multiplex PCR; TCRdb stores just in-frame clones and leaves some out. The sample lists under 300,000 clones; 88% were seen once. Sequencing used PBMCs or T cells enriched from blood (not recorded which). The origin of the receptors is a woman in her sixties in a cohort exposed to, infected with or recovered from COVID-19 (not recorded which). CDR3s include the opening cysteine and the closing phenylalanine or tryptophan.

V | CDR3
TRBV28 | CASSSVRWAPSYEQYF
TRBV10-3 | CAISGLAGTPGAGELFF
TRBV10-2 | CASSESRTVAFF
TRBV7-9 | CASSSRWSRYDEKLFF
TRBV12-3/TRBV12-4 | CASSLQSNQPQHF
TRBV5-4 | CASSSGTNYGYTF
TRBV7-2 | CASSLPGQGTLHF
TRBV5-1 | CASSAWAGTGSSPLHF
TRBV19 | CASSIQEGAYNEQFF
TRBV9 | CASSVGASGRATETQYF
TRBV7-8 | CASSLGLAGTSETQYF
TRBV5-6 | CASRFLGHEQYF
TRBV10-3 | CATLLRNEQFF
TRBV28 | CASSLIGQGRRYTF
TRBV9 | CASSNWGGPAGEQYF
TRBV19 | CASGQKSYYGYTF
TRBV4-1 | CASSQGIVRGNSPLHF
TRBV28 | CASIPGSGANVLTF
TRBV18 | CASSLEGLADNEQFF
TRBV7-2 | CASRTGPSATNTIYF
TRBV7-3 | CASSLASRTGELFF
TRBV28 | CASSTIPGTGTLGSEQYF
TRBV19 | CASSTDGTGRGYTF
TRBV27 | CASSLTGTEQYF
TRBV19 | CASSTRGGLHSYEQYF
TRBV7-9 | CASSLAGTGFRNTEAFF